The 14 T cell receptor beta chains reported below all come from one sample, sequenced in a study of STAT5B mutations in CD4+ large granular lymphocyte leukemia. Generated by immunoSEQ multiplex PCR, the TCRdb table keeps only in-frame clones and is missing some. The sample shows 30,000 to 35,000 clones, over 65% of them seen only once. Sequenced: CD4+ T cells from blood buffy coats. The receptors come from a human donor in good health.

This chain joins TRBV7-8 and TRBJ2-3; D is possibly TRBD2 (5 bases). Germline values: CDR1 SGHVS, CDR2 FQNEAQ. V lost 0 bases and J lost 7, with 14 bases in between. This CDR3 spans 15 amino acids. CDR3: CASSLAWETTYTQYF. CDR3 coding DNA: TGTGCCAGCAGCTTAGCGTGGGAGACAACGTATACGCAGTATTTT.

This sequence joins TRBV30 and TRBJ1-3; tentatively, D is TRBD1 (5 bases). The CDR3 consists of 12 residues. The germline CDR1 and CDR2 sequences are GTSNPN and SVGIG (reference sequence). Trimming took 7 bases from V and 0 from J, leaving 7 bases between them. CDR3 residues: CASQGSGNTIYF. The CDR3 bases are TGTGCCTCGCAGGGCTCTGGAAACACCATATATTTT.

The genes are TRBV10-3 and TRBJ1-4; D is perhaps TRBD1 (5 bases). Germline values: CDR1 ENHRY, CDR2 SYGVKD. The CDR3 runs 14 residues. The V gene lost 7 bases and the J gene lost 7 bases, with 16 bases spanning the gap. The CDR3 sequence is CAINQKGAGEKLFF. The CDR3 DNA reads TGTGCCATCAACCAGAAAGGGGCGGGTGAAAAACTGTTTTTT.

V and J are TRBV4-1 and TRBJ1-3, with a weak D call TRBD1 (6 bases). This CDR3 is 17 amino acids long. Trimming stripped 0 bases from V and 4 bases from J, with 16 bases between. Per germline, CDR1 MGHRA and CDR2 YSYEKL. The CDR3, as DNA: TGCGCCAGCAGCCAAGAACCTGGCAGGGGTCGAGGAAACACCATATATTTT. Translated, it gives CASSQEPGRGRGNTIYF.

This chain joins TRBV6-6 and TRBJ2-7; no clear D. The V end was cut by 2 bases, the J end by 4 bases, with 9 bases between. CDR1 is MNHNY, CDR2 SVGAGI, per germline (reference sequence). This CDR3 contains 13 residues. CDR3 DNA sequence: TGTGCCAGCAGTTACCGACGGCAGTACGAGCAGTACTTC. As protein: CASSYRRQYEQYF.

V is TRBV5-4 and J is TRBJ1-2; D is perhaps TRBD1 (6 bases). Looked up from germline, CDR1 is SGHNT and CDR2 is YYREEE (reference sequence). CDR3 size: 13 residues. Trimming pared 2 bases from V and 8 bases from J, leaving 13 bases between. Here the CDR3 reads CASSFKPGEGYTF. The CDR3 nucleotides read TGTGCCAGCAGCTTCAAACCAGGGGAGGGCTACACCTTC.

The rearrangement links TRBV9 to TRBJ2-5, with D uncertain. V lost 3 bases, J lost 0 bases, and 6 bases lay in between. CDR3 length equals 13 residues. CDR1 is SGDLS and CDR2 is YYNGEE in the germline V gene. This chain's CDR3 is CASSDGNQETQYF. DNA of the CDR3: TGTGCCAGCAGCGATGGCAACCAAGAGACCCAGTACTTC.

The genes are TRBV7-2 and TRBJ2-6; D gene unclear. Looked up from germline, CDR1 is SGHTA and CDR2 is FQGNSA. CDR3 length equals 12 residues. The V end lost 7 bases, the J end lost 9 bases, and 10 bases lay between the germline ends. The CDR3 reads CASTAPHNVLTF. As DNA, the CDR3 is TGTGCCAGCACTGCTCCCCACAACGTCCTGACTTTC.

The gene calls are TRBV5-1 and TRBJ2-7; D is tentatively TRBD1 or TRBD2 (5 bases each). CDR3 length equals 15 residues. The V and J ends lost 0 bases and 2 bases respectively, with 12 bases between them. Germline assignment: CDR1 SGHRS and CDR2 YFSETQ. CDR3 sequence (DNA): TGCGCCAGCAGCTTGGGAGGGGCCGCTACCTACGAGCAGTACTTC. Translation: CASSLGGAATYEQYF.

This clone was picked up a small number of times. The chain joins TRBV7-2 to TRBJ2-2; D not certain. V gave up 1 base and J gave up 4 bases, with 10 bases separating them. The CDR3 covers 15 residues. Germline V gives CDR1 SGHTA, CDR2 FQGNSA. CDR3 sequence (DNA): TGTGCCAGCAGCTTAGGACGGTCTCCCACCGGGGAGCTGTTTTTT. As protein: CASSLGRSPTGELFF.

This chain joins TRBV7-2 and TRBJ1-2; D is ambiguous. Germline V gives CDR1 SGHTA, CDR2 FQGNSA. The CDR3 sequence is 14 residues long. Trimming took off 0 bases at V and 1 base at J, with 6 bases between the two ends. CDR3: CASSLAQFNYGYTF. The CDR3 nucleotides read TGTGCCAGCAGCTTAGCCCAATTTAACTATGGCTACACCTTC.

This sequence joins TRBV5-3 and TRBJ2-7; D remains unclear. TRBV5-3 is sorted into the ORF group, with uncertain function. The CDR3 extends over 12 amino acids. The V and J ends lost 0 bases and 5 bases respectively, with 6 bases between them. CDR3 nucleotides: TGTGCCAGAAGCTTGGATCAGGACGAGCAGTACTTC. Protein sequence: CARSLDQDEQYF.

V gene TRBV6-5 combines with J gene TRBJ1-3; D remains unclear. Trimming shortened V by 0 bases and J by 7 bases, and 13 bases separated the two germline ends. The CDR3 extends over 15 amino acids. CDR1 is MNHEY and CDR2 is SVGAGI in the germline V gene. CDR3 protein: CASSYSSRRMNTIYF. CDR3 nucleotide sequence: TGTGCCAGCAGTTACTCATCAAGACGGATGAACACCATATATTTT.

The chain uses TRBV7-9 and TRBJ2-2; a weak D match, TRBD1 (6 bases). This CDR3 is 14 amino acids long. V was trimmed by 5 bases and J by 3 bases, leaving 10 bases between them. Germline-derived CDR1 and CDR2 are SEHNR and FQNEAQ (reference sequence). CDR3 nucleotides: TGTGCCAGCAGCCGGGACATAGACACCGGGGAGCTGTTTTTT. Translation gives CASSRDIDTGELFF.